One T cell receptor beta chain is described in this entry. Collection of 8.5 to 10 milliliters of peripheral blood was performed for each donor. Each sample provided at least 6 micrograms of extracted total RNA. Combining a sample-barcoded 5' primer with a J-beta primer mix, a second PCR ran for about 7 to 11 cycles. A template-switch adaptor containing 12 random nucleotides labeled each cDNA molecule. Each single sample gave us at least 3 million CDR3-containing paired-end reads. TCRdb analysed the 5' RACE reads with MiXCR anew, one entry per CDR3 protein. The sample consists of some 1.6 million distinct CDR3 sequences, roughly 32% of them appearing once. This sample is drawn from a study of blood T cells in healthy people across ages. This CDR3 comprises 16 residues. Germline CDR1 and CDR2: SGHVS and FQNEAQ. V lost 2 bases to trimming and J lost 0 bases, with 11 bases between them.

J is TRBJ2-1 and V is TRBV7-8; possibly TRBD2 for D (5 bases). Sequencing was done on a sample of blood. The TCR comes from a woman younger than 45 in good health. CDR3: CASSLNKGVSYNEQFF. For the CDR3, the DNA is TGTGCCAGCAGCTTAAATAAGGGAGTCTCCTACAATGAGCAGTTCTTC.